This TCR beta chain was sequenced for a study of T-cell reconstitution after alpha-beta-depleted transplantation in children. Construction of the TCRbeta library involved unique molecular identifiers. MiXCR, applied by TCRdb to the PCR reads, yields one record per CDR3 protein. The profile shows approximately 150,000 distinct CDR3 sequences, 8% to 10% of them singletons. Germline V gene lookup returns CDR1 MNHEY and CDR2 SMNVEV (reference sequence). CDR3 length: 16 residues. With V trimmed by 3 bases and J by 2 bases, 10 bases remained unmatched. This clonotype was detected ten times or more. The clonotype was recovered from a female patient under 10 years old who had a stem cell transplant for congenital amegakaryocytic thrombocytopenia, so the T cells may come from the graft donor. Sample: PBMCs, mostly from graft donor cells, taken 180 days after TCRalphabeta/CD19-depleted stem cell transplant. V is TRBV27 and J is TRBJ2-7, with 7 bases lining up with TRBD1. The CDR3 reads CASSFRPPGQTYEQYF. As DNA, the CDR3 is TGTGCCAGCAGTTTTAGGCCCCCGGGACAGACCTACGAGCAGTACTTC.